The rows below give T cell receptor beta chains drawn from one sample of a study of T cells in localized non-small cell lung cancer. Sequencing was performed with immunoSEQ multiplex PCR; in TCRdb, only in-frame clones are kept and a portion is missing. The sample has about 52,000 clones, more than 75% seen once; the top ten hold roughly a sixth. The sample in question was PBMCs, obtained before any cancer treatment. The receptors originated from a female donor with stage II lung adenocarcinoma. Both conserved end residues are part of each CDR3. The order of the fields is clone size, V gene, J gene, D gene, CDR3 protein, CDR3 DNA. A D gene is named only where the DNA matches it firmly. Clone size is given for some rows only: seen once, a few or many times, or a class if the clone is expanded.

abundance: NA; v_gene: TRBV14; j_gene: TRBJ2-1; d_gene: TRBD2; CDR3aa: CASSLGLVYNEQFF; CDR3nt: TGTGCCAGCAGCCTGGGACTAGTCTACAATGAGCAGTTCTTC
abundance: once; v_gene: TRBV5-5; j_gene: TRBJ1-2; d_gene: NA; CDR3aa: CASSLGAGPANYGYTF; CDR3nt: TGTGCCAGCAGCTTGGGGGCAGGGCCTGCTAACTATGGCTACACCTTC
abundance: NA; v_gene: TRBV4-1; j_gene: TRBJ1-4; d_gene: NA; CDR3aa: CASSAGQSENEKLFF; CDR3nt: TGCGCCAGCAGTGCCGGACAGTCAGAAAATGAAAAACTGTTTTTT
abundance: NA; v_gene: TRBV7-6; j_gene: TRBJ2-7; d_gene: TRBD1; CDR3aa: CASSLGQSNEQYF; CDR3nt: TGTGCCAGCAGCTTGGGACAGAGTAACGAGCAGTACTTC
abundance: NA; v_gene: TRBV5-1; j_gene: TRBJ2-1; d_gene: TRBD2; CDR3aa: CASSSLAGGLGNEQFF; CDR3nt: TGCGCCAGCAGCTCACTAGCGGGGGGGCTTGGGAATGAGCAGTTCTTC
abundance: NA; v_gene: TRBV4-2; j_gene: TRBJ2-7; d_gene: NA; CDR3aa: CASSQGPREQYF; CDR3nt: TGTGCCAGCAGCCAAGGCCCCAGGGAGCAGTACTTC
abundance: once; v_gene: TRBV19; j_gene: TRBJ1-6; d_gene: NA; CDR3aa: CASSIGQGSSYNSPLHF; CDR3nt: TGTGCCAGTAGTATCGGTCAGGGGAGCTCCTATAATTCACCCCTCCACTTT
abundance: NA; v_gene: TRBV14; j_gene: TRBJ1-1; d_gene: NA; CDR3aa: CASSQGRTEAFF; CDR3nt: TGTGCCAGCAGCCAGGGAAGGACTGAAGCTTTCTTT
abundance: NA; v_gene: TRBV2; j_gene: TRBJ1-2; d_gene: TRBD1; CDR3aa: CASSEDRNYGYTF; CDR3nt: TGTGCCAGCAGTGAGGACAGGAACTATGGCTACACCTTC
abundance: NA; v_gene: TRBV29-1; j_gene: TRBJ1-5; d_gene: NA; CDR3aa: CSVGEGGRQPQHF; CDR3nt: TGCAGCGTTGGGGAGGGGGGGCGTCAGCCCCAGCATTTT
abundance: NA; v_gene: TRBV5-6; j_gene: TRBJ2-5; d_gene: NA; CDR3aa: CASSLAGGQETQYF; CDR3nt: TGTGCCAGCAGCTTGGCCGGGGGTCAGGAGACCCAGTACTTC
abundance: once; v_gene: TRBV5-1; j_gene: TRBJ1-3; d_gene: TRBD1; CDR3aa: CASSPGTANSGNTIYF; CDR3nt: TGCGCCAGCAGCCCGGGGACAGCCAACTCTGGAAACACCATATATTTT
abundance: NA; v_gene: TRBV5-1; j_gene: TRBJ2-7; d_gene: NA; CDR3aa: CASSLIGAPDEQYF; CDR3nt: TGCGCCAGCAGCTTGATTGGTGCCCCTGACGAGCAGTACTTC
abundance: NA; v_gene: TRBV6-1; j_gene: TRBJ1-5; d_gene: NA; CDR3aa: CASTDMGNQPQHF; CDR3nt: TGTGCCAGCACTGATATGGGCAATCAGCCCCAGCATTTT